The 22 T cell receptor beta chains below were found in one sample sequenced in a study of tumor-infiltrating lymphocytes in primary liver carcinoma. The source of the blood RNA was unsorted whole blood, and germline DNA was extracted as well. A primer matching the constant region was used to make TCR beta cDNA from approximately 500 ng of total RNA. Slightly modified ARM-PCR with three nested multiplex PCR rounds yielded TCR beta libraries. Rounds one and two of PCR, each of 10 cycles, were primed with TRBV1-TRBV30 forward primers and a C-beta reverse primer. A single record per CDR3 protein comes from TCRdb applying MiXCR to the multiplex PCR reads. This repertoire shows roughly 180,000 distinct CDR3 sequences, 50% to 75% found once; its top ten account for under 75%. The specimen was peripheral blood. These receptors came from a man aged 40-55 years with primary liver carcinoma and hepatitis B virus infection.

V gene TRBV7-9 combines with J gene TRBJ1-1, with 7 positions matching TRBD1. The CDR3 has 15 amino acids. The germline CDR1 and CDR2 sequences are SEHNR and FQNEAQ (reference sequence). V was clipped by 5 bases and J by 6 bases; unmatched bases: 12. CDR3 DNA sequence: TGTGCCAGCAGCGGCGAGACAGGGCCTGCAGCTGAAGCTTTCTTT. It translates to CASSGETGPAAEAFF.

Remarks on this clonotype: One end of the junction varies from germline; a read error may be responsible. CDR3 residues: CASSYPGVLYEQCF. The CDR3 region has the DNA TGTGCCAGCAGCTATCCGGGGGTTTTGTACGAGCAGTGCTTC. The chain couples TRBV11-2 to TRBJ2-7; maybe TRBD2 (6 bases). This CDR3 spans 14 amino acids. The germline CDR1 and CDR2 sequences are SGHAT and FQNNGV.

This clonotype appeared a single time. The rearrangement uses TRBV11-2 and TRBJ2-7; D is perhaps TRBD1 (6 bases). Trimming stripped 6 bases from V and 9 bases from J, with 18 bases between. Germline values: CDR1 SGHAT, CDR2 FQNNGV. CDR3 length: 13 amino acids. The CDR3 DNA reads TGTGCCAGCAGTCCGTACAGGGCTTTCGGGCAGTACTTC. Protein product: CASSPYRAFGQYF.

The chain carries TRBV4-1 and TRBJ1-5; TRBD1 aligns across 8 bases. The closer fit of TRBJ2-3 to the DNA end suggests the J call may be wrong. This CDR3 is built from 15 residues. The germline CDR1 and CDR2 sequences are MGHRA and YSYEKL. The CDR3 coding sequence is TGCGCCAGCAGCCAAGGGACAGGGTTAGGGCAGCCCCAGTATTTT. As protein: CASSQGTGLGQPQYF.

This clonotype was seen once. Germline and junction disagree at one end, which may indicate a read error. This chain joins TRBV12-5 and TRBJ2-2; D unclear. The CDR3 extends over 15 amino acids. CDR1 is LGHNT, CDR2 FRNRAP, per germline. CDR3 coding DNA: TGTGCTTGTGGTTTGGTTGTGGGTCCCACCGGGGAGCTGTTTTTT. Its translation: CACGLVVGPTGELFF.

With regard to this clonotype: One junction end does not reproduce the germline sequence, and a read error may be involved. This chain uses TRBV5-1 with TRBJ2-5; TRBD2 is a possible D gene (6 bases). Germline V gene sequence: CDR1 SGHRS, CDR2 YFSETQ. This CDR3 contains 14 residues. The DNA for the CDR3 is TGCGCCATCAGCGGCCTGAGGGGAGGAGAGACCCAGTACTTC. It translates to CAISGLRGGETQYF. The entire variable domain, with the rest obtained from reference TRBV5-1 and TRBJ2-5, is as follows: KAGVTQTPRYLIKTRGQQVTLSCSPISGHRSVSWYQQTPGQGLQFLFEYFSETQRNKGNFPGRFSGRQFSNSRSEMNVSTLELGDSALYLCAISGLRGGETQYFGPGTRLLVL.

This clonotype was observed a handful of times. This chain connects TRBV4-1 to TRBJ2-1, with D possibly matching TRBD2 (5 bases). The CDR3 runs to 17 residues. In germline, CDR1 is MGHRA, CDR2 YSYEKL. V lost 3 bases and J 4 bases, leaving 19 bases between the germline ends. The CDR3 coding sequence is TGCGCCAGCAGCCAGCCCCTGCGCGGGTCCTTATACAATGAGCAGTTCTTC. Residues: CASSQPLRGSLYNEQFF.

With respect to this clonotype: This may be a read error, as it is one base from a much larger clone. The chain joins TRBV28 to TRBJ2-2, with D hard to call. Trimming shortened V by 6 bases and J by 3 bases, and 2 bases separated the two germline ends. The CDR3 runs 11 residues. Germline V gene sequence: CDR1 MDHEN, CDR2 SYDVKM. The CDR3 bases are TGTGCCAGCAGGGACACCGGGGAGCTGTTTTTT. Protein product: CASRDTGELFF.

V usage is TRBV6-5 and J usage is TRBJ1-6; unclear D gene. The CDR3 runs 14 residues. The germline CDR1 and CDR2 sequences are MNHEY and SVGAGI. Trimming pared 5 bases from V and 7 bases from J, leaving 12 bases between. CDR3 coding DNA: TGTGCCAGCAGTCACGGTGGCAGCAATTCACCCCTCCACTTT. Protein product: CASSHGGSNSPLHF.

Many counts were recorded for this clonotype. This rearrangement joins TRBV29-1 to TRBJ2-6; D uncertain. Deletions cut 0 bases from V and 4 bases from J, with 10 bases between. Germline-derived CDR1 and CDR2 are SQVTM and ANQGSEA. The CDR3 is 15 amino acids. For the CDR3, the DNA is TGCAGCGTTGAAGACCCCATTGGAGGGGCCAACGTCCTGACTTTC. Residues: CSVEDPIGGANVLTF.

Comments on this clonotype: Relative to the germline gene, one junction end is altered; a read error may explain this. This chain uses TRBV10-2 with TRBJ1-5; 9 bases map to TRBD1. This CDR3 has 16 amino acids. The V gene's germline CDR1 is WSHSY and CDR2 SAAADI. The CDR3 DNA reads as TGCGCAAGCACCTCGCTTGTTGGACAGGGGAATCGGCCCCAGCATTTT. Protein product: CASTSLVGQGNRPQHF.

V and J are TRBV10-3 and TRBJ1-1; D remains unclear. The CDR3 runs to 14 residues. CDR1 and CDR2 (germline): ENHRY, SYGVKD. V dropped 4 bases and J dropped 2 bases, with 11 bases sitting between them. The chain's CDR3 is CAISVRNGNTEAFF. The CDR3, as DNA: TGTGCCATCAGTGTCAGGAATGGTAACACTGAAGCTTTCTTT.

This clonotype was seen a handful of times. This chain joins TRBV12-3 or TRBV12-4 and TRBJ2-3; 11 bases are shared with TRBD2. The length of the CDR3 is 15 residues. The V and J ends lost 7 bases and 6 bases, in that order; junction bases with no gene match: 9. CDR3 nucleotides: TGTGCCAGCACCTCACTAGCGGGGGAGGGGGATACGCAGTATTTT. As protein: CASTSLAGEGDTQYF.

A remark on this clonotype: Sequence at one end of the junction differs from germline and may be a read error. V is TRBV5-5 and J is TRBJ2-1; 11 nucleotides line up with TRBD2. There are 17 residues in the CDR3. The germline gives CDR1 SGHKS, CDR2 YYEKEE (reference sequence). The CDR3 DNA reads TGTACCAGCAGCTTATTGGCCGGGACTAGCGGAAGCAATGAGCAGTTCTTC. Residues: CTSSLLAGTSGSNEQFF.

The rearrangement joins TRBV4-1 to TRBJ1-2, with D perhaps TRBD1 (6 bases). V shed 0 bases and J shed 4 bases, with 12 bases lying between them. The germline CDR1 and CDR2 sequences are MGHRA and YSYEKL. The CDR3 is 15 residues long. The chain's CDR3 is CASSQDDGGSYGYTF. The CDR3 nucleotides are TGCGCCAGCAGCCAAGATGACGGGGGCAGCTATGGCTACACCTTC.

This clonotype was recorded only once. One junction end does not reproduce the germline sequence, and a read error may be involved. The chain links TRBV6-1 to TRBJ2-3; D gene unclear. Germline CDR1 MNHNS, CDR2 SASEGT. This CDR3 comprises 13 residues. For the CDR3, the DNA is TGTGCAAGCAGTGAACCGCCCCCAGATACGCAGTATTTT. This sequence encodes CASSEPPPDTQYF.

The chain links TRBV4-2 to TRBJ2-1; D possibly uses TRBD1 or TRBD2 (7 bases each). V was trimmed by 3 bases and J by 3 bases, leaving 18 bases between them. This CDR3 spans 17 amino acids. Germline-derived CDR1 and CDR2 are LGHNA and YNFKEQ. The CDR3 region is CASSQDGGDSFYNEQFF. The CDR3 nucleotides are TGTGCCAGCAGCCAGGATGGGGGGGACAGCTTCTACAATGAGCAGTTCTTC.

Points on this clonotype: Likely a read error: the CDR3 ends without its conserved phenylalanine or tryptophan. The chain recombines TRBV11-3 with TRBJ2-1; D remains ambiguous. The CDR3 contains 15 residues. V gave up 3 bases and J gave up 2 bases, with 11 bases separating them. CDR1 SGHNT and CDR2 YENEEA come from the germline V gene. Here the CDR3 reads CASSLAGVAYNEQFL. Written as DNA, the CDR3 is TGTGCCAGCAGCTTGGCAGGCGTCGCCTACAATGAGCAGTTCCTC.

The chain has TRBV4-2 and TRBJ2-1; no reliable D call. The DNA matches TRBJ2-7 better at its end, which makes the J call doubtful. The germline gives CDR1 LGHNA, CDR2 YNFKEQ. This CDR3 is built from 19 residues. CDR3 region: CASSQEAGVGNPSYNEQYF. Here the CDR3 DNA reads TGTGCCAGCAGCCAAGAGGCTGGTGTAGGGAACCCCTCCTACAATGAGCAGTACTTC.

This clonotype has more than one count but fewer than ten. This CDR3 is CSVRPFGTAVNRDEQYF. The CDR3 DNA reads as TGCAGCGTTCGCCCATTTGGGACAGCGGTTAATCGCGACGAGCAGTACTTC. The V and J genes are TRBV29-1 and TRBJ2-7, with TRBD1 identical over 7 bases. CDR1 and CDR2 (germline): SQVTM, ANQGSEA. The CDR3 has 17 residues. The V and J ends lost 5 bases and 5 bases, in that order; junction bases with no gene match: 21.

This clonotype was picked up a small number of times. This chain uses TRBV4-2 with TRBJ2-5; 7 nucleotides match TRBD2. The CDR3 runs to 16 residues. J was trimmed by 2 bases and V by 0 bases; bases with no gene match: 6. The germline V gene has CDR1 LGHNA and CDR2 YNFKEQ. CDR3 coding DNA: TGTGCCAGCAGCCAAGAGGAGGGAGCGGGGCAAGAGACCCAGTACTTC. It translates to CASSQEEGAGQETQYF.

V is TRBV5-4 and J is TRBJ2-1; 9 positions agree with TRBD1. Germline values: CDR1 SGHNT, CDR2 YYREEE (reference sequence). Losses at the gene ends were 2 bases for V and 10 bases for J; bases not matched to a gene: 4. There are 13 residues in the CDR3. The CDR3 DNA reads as TGTGCCAGCAGCTTATTAGGGACAGGGGAGCAGTTCTTC. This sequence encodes CASSLLGTGEQFF.